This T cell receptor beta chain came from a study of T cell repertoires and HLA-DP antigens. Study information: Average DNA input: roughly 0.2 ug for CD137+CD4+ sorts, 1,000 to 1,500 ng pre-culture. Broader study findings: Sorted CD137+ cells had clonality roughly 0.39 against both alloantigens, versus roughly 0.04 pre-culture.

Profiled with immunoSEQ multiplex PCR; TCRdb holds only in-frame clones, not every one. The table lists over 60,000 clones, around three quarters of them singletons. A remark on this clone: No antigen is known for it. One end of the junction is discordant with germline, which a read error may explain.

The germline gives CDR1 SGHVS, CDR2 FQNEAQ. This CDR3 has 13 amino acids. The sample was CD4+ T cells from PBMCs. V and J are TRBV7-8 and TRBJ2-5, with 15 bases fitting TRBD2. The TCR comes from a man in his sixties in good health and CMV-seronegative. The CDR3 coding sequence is TGTGCCAGCAGCTCGGGACTAGCGGGAGGCACCGACTTC. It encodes CASSSGLAGGTDF.